This entry concerns a single T cell receptor beta chain. Its specificity is unknown. Primers included in the PCR were 60 Vbeta and 13 Jbeta primers. Sequencing used immunoSEQ multiplex PCR; TCRdb keeps in-frame clones, though not all of them. The repertoire holds about 160,000 clones, with 70% as singletons. These data originate in a study of cytomegalovirus exposure and HLA in healthy donors. Study background: Unique TCRs numbering roughly 85 million, obtained from HLA-typed donors, made up an early data release. Study-wide points: Later analysis demonstrated an association between a missense DCLRE1C variant and TCR beta V- and J-gene trimming. Most of the CMV-associated TCR beta chains (in a later analysis) appeared to be HLA-restricted.

This CDR3 has 16 residues. V was clipped by 4 bases and J by 2 bases; unmatched bases: 3. Germline CDR1 and CDR2: SGHRS and YFSETQ. The V and J genes are TRBV5-1 and TRBJ2-1; 13 bases line up with TRBD2. The sequence was collected from a man between 18 and 29 years old in good health and CMV-seropositive. The sample taken for sequencing was PBMCs. The CDR3 DNA reads TGCGCCAGCAGCATGGGACTAGCGGGGACCTACAATGAGCAGTTCTTC. Translating it yields CASSMGLAGTYNEQFF.